This TCR beta chain was observed in a study of blood T cell dynamics during melanoma immunotherapy. Looking at the study overall: Metastatic melanoma patients received first-line pembrolizumab or nivolumab plus ipilimumab. Points from the study as a whole: The study could not tell melanoma-specific clones from general immune activation.

Deletions cut 5 bases from V and 6 bases from J, with 13 bases between. The germline V gene encodes CDR1 SGHTA and CDR2 FQGNSA. CDR3 length: 13 residues. TCRdb's copy holds only in-frame clones and misses some; the assay was immunoSEQ multiplex PCR. The data contain 8,500 to 14,000 clones, over 80% of them singletons. The sample's time point: pre-treatment baseline. This clone was counted a single time. Antigen unknown. The rearrangement joins TRBV7-2 to TRBJ1-2; D gene unclear. The receptor was derived from a human donor with melanoma. Specimen: blood, collected from a patient treated with checkpoint blockade. CDR3 nucleotide sequence: TGTGCCAGCAGCATAGGGCGGGGAGATGGCTACACCTTC. This encodes CASSIGRGDGYTF.